This T cell receptor beta chain was identified during a study of T cells after posttransplantation cyclophosphamide (dated by TCRdb to the mid-2010s). At the level of the whole study: Using TRB sequencing, the study followed how the T cell repertoire reconstituted after myeloablative bone marrow transplantation in which posttransplantation cyclophosphamide served as GVHD prophylaxis. Antigen receptor sequencing covered samples from some 35 PTCy-treated patients and fewer than 20 of their related bone marrow donors. Blood from every one of the approximately 33 PTCy patients who had 1-year posttransplant specimens underwent TRB sequencing. Up to roughly 3 additional blood samples from 2 to 5.2 years after transplant were also TRB-sequenced in 3 patients, as was pretransplant blood from several patients. Because TRA and TRB clonality correlated tightly in 10 or so samples, later TCR analyses were limited to TRB. Public TRB sequences were queried against a database of over 3,600 sequences associated with responses to pathogens, tumor antigens, self-antigens and alloantigens. Points the paper makes about the study in general: The TRB repertoires of T cells infiltrating skin or GI tract showed only limited overlap with the TRB repertoires of T cells in blood. Across about 40 patients, TRB clonality was highly associated with recipient CMV seropositivity and CMV reactivation, and PTCy diversity was similar to diversity in CNI/methotrexate controls. Donor-recipient similarity was low at 1-2 months but rose over the first year, and later blood repertoires were often dominated by donor CD8+ memory clones.

Many counts were recorded for this clone. The antigen it recognizes is unknown. The input lacks base qualities; no much larger clone sits a single base away. Genomic DNA was used for TRB sequencing, which was performed with the immunoSEQ assay at survey resolution or with the hsTCRB kit. For the original study's pipeline: The immunoSEQ software was used for initial read processing, and the LymphoSeq R package was used for repertoire analyses. Clonality was computed as 1 minus normalized Shannon entropy; Gini coefficient was also calculated for each TRB dataset. Phenotypes of unsorted samples were inferred by mapping TRB sequences from sorted subsets of the recipient or donor onto the same recipient's unsorted samples. Not all clones reach the TCRdb copy of this immuneACCESS table, which keeps in-frame sequences only. Checked studies attribute under half of the gap to unresolved V genes and leave the rest unexplained. D and trimming were read from the DNA, whereas the V and J calls and clone size are those reported in that table. The table records under 15,000 clones for this sample, and not one of them appears only once. The top ten hold less than 7.5% of the sample.

The CDR3 sequence holds 15 residues, the cysteine and phenylalanine included. Only CDR3 DNA is held: 45 bases, read in frame from base 1. V gives up 6 bases and J gives up 0 bases, and the segment between their germline ends measures 12 bases. The CDR1 and CDR2 encoded by the germline V gene (reference sequence) are LNHDA and SQIVND. Peripheral blood samples were provided by related bone marrow donors on the day of marrow donation. Peripheral blood and bone marrow mononuclear cells were isolated by Ficoll-Hypaque density centrifugation and cryopreserved. Sample: PBMCs. The V gene is TRBV19 and the J gene is TRBJ2-4, with the identity of the D gene unclear. This TCR came from a woman in her thirties or forties in good health, CMV-negative, and a related stem cell transplant donor. CDR3 protein: CASRSPAIAKNIQYF. The DNA is as follows: TGTGCCAGTAGATCTCCAGCGATAGCCAAAAACATTCAGTACTTC.